The T cell receptor beta chain described here comes from a study of technical replicates of blood from a few donors. Germline loops: CDR1 SGHVS, CDR2 FNYEAQ. This CDR3 contains 17 residues. The ends lost 6 bases at V and 1 base at J; junction bases unmatched: 4. Measured with immunoSEQ multiplex PCR; TCRdb has only the in-frame clones, and not every one. The profile shows roughly 80,000 clones, 75% to 90% of them singletons. The sequenced sample was T cells isolated from PBMCs. This sequence was found in a human donor in good health. The rearrangement joins TRBV7-6 to TRBJ2-6; 12 bases line up with TRBD2. For the CDR3, the DNA is TGTGCCAGCAGAGGGCTAGCGGGAGGGTCTGGGGCCAACGTCCTGACTTTC. The encoded protein is CASRGLAGGSGANVLTF.